This entry is about one TCR beta chain. The antigen is unknown. Measured with immunoSEQ multiplex PCR; TCRdb has only the in-frame clones, and not every one. The table has roughly 190,000 clones, roughly 92% seen once. The entry originates in a study of T cell responses to AZD1222 COVID-19 vaccine. Findings and limits, study-wide: Females outnumbered males among donors, who were mostly white British; clonal diversity was possibly underestimated. Reportedly, close to half of spike-specific TCRs are directed against unmutated variant regions. Samples come after the peak T cell response, not at day 14.

The material was peripheral blood, obtained 28 days after the second dose of the MenACWY control vaccine. The source of this sequence is an adult who received the MenACWY meningococcal vaccine as a control.

The CDR3 sequence is CASSPVGGSGNTIYF. In nucleotides, the CDR3 is TGTGCCAGCTCACCCGTGGGGGGCTCTGGAAACACCATATATTTT. This rearrangement joins TRBV18 to TRBJ1-3, with D tentatively TRBD1 (5 bases). This CDR3 is built from 15 residues. Trimming cost V 3 bases and J 0 bases, with 9 bases left between them. Germline CDR1 is KGHSH and CDR2 is LQKENI.